These 29 T cell receptor beta chains were sequenced from one sample in a study of T cells after yellow fever vaccination. TCRdb re-called the 5' RACE reads with MiXCR, one entry per CDR3 protein. The table lists about 580,000 distinct CDR3 sequences, 17% of them singletons. Material: PBMCs, obtained about 5 days after the first yellow fever vaccination. These receptors were obtained from a man between 18 and 29 years old who received the YFV17D yellow fever vaccine.

This clonotype was seen a few times. The J gene is TRBJ2-7, the V gene TRBV10-3; D is unresolved. The germline CDR1 and CDR2 sequences are ENHRY and SYGVKD. Trimming cost V 3 bases and J 2 bases, with 8 bases left between them. The CDR3 is 13 residues long. CDR3 protein: CAISDPGTYEQYV. The CDR3 coding sequence is TGTGCCATCAGTGACCCTGGGACCTACGAGCAGTACGTC.

The rearrangement joins TRBV4-1 to TRBJ2-4; D is undetermined. The V end was cut by 1 base, the J end by 8 bases, with 9 bases between. This CDR3 is built from 13 residues. CDR1 and CDR2 (germline): MGHRA, YSYEKL. The CDR3 DNA is TGCGCCAGCAGCCAAGCTGGCCTGTACATTCAGTACTTC. Amino acids: CASSQAGLYIQYF.

The rearrangement joins TRBV7-9 to TRBJ1-2; 8 bases map to TRBD1. V shed 5 bases and J 3 bases; nucleotides not matched to a gene: 5. This CDR3 has 14 residues. The germline CDR1 and CDR2 sequences are SEHNR and FQNEAQ (reference sequence). The CDR3 is CASSHDRGDYGYTF. Here the CDR3 DNA reads TGTGCCAGCAGCCACGACAGGGGCGACTATGGCTACACCTTC.

As concerns this clonotype: A read error is possible here, since a much larger clone lies one base away. This chain uses TRBV7-2 with TRBJ1-5, with D maybe TRBD1 (5 bases). The CDR3 is 12 residues long. The germline V gene has CDR1 SGHTA and CDR2 FQGNSA. CDR3 protein: CSSSLGVQPQHF. CDR3 DNA: TGTTCCAGCAGCTTAGGGGTACAGCCCCAGCATTTT.

V usage is TRBV20-1 and J usage is TRBJ2-7; TRBD2 aligns across 9 bases. The V gene end was trimmed by 5 bases and the J gene end by 6 bases; junction bases not matched to a gene: 14. There are 15 residues in the CDR3. CDR1 is DFQATT, CDR2 SNEGSKA, per germline (reference sequence). In DNA form, the CDR3 reads TGCAGTGCTCCAAATCCTCTAGCGGGGAGCCTCGAGCAGTACTTC. Encoded protein: CSAPNPLAGSLEQYF.

V gene TRBV19 combines with J gene TRBJ2-1, with D unclear. Trimming took 8 bases from V and 0 from J, leaving 17 bases between them. The CDR3 length is 16 residues. Germline V gene sequence: CDR1 LNHDA, CDR2 SQIVND (reference sequence). CDR3 protein: CASSPSPAISYNEQFF. In DNA, the CDR3 is TGTGCCAGTTCCCCTTCGCCGGCAATCTCCTACAATGAGCAGTTCTTC.

In this sample, this clonotype turned up a few times. The genes are TRBV6-5 and TRBJ1-6; D gene uncertain. The germline V and J ends were trimmed by 2 bases and 9 bases, with 14 bases remaining between them. The CDR3 extends over 15 amino acids. The germline CDR1 and CDR2 sequences are MNHEY and SVGAGI. CDR3 residues: CASSYSFGSGSPLHF. CDR3 nucleotides: TGTGCCAGCAGTTACAGTTTCGGGAGTGGTTCACCCCTCCACTTT.

This clonotype was seen a few times. The chain employs TRBV12-3 or TRBV12-4 and TRBJ2-3; 11 bases match TRBD2. V lost 5 bases and J lost 4; bases outside the gene matches: 2. The CDR3 loop spans 14 amino acids. The CDR3 loop reads CASSTSGGPDTQYF. CDR3 bases: TGTGCCAGCAGTACTAGCGGGGGACCAGATACGCAGTATTTT.

V and J are TRBV4-1 and TRBJ2-5; a weak D match, TRBD2 (5 bases). V gave up 1 base and J gave up 5 bases, with 14 bases separating them. In germline, CDR1 is MGHRA, CDR2 YSYEKL. This CDR3 is built from 15 residues. CDR3 bases: TGCGCCAGCAGCCAAGTTTCCGGGGTGGATGAGACCCAGTACTTC. Protein: CASSQVSGVDETQYF.

This clonotype occurred a few times. The genes are TRBV28 and TRBJ1-2; D gene unclear. The CDR3 covers 11 residues. V lost 6 bases, J lost 8 bases, and 10 bases lay in between. Germline CDR1 MDHEN, CDR2 SYDVKM. The CDR3 sequence: CASSFYEGYTF. Here the CDR3 DNA reads TGTGCCAGCAGCTTTTACGAAGGCTACACCTTC.

This clonotype was picked up a small number of times. The chain is built from TRBV10-3 and TRBJ2-1; 9 nucleotides line up with TRBD1. The J segment lost 9 bases and the V segment lost 6 bases, leaving 9 bases of the junction unmatched. This CDR3 comprises 14 residues. Germline V gene lookup returns CDR1 ENHRY and CDR2 SYGVKD. CDR3 nucleotide sequence: TGTGCCATCAGCCCGGGACAGGGCTTCGGTGAGCAGTTCTTC. It specifies CAISPGQGFGEQFF.

V is TRBV24-1 and J is TRBJ2-2; D tentatively reads TRBD1 or TRBD2 (5 bases each). CDR1 and CDR2 from the germline V gene are KGHDR and SFDVKD. With 0 bases removed from V and 2 bases from J, the gap between germline ends came to 9 bases. The CDR3 spans 16 residues. CDR3 in amino acids: CATSDLSGTNTGELFF. The CDR3 bases are TGTGCCACCAGTGATTTGAGTGGGACCAACACCGGGGAGCTGTTTTTT.

This clonotype turned up a few times. The chain combines TRBV4-1 with TRBJ1-1; D not certain. Germline values: CDR1 MGHRA, CDR2 YSYEKL. CDR3 length: 11 residues. Trimming left V 4 bases short and J 6 bases short, with 6 bases between. The CDR3 bases are TGCGCCAGCAGCCGTGACGCTGAAGCTTTCTTT. Its protein is CASSRDAEAFF.

The table lists this clonotype with a few counts. The V call is TRBV19, the J call TRBJ2-7, with 9 bases matching TRBD1. V lost 7 bases and J lost 6; bases outside the gene matches: 10. Germline-derived CDR1 and CDR2 are LNHDA and SQIVND (reference sequence). This CDR3 is 14 amino acids long. CDR3 bases: TGTGCCAGTACAACCGGGACAGGGCACAGCGAGCAGTACTTC. This sequence encodes CASTTGTGHSEQYF.

The chain joins TRBV20-1 to TRBJ2-7; D is ambiguous. Trimming stripped 0 bases from V and 6 bases from J, with 15 bases between. The CDR3 contains 14 residues. Germline V CDR1 and CDR2: DFQATT, SNEGSKA (reference sequence). The CDR3 here is CSARDRVLESEQYF. Here the CDR3 DNA reads TGCAGTGCTAGAGATCGGGTTTTAGAATCCGAGCAGTACTTC.

The CDR3 reads CASSELGGGPKETQYF. The CDR3 region has the DNA TGTGCCAGCAGTGAATTGGGCGGGGGGCCCAAAGAGACCCAGTACTTC. This sequence joins TRBV25-1 and TRBJ2-5; 8 bases map to TRBD2. CDR1 and CDR2 from the germline V gene are MGHDK and SYGVNS. The CDR3 extends over 16 amino acids. Losses at the gene ends were 1 base for V and 3 bases for J; bases not matched to a gene: 7.

This clonotype has more than one count but fewer than ten. The chain employs TRBV5-5 and TRBJ2-7, with TRBD1 as a possible D gene (6 bases). The germline V gene encodes CDR1 SGHKS and CDR2 YYEKEE (reference sequence). The CDR3 consists of 14 residues. V was shortened by 4 bases and J by 3 bases, with 14 bases between the two germline ends. CDR3 in amino acids: CASSPWTADYEQYV. Written as DNA, the CDR3 is TGTGCCAGCAGCCCATGGACAGCGGACTACGAGCAGTACGTC.

This clonotype was seen more than once but under ten times. CDR3 sequence (DNA): TGTGCCAGCAGTCCAGGGTCCCCTAATGAAAAACTGTTTTTT. Translation: CASSPGSPNEKLFF. This chain uses TRBV12-3 or TRBV12-4 with TRBJ1-4; a weak D match, TRBD1 (5 bases). The CDR3 length is 14 residues. Trimming left V 5 bases short and J 3 bases short, with 10 bases between.

The V gene is TRBV10-3, the J gene TRBJ2-3; TRBD2 is a possible D gene (6 bases). CDR1 and CDR2 (germline): ENHRY, SYGVKD. V was shortened by 8 bases and J by 0 bases, with 15 bases between the two germline ends. The CDR3 has 15 residues. The CDR3 nucleotides read TGTGCCATCGCTGGACTTGGGGGGAGCACAGATACGCAGTATTTT. Translating it yields CAIAGLGGSTDTQYF.

V and J are TRBV12-3 or TRBV12-4 and TRBJ1-2; D gene ambiguous. This CDR3 comprises 13 residues. V dropped 6 bases and J dropped 8 bases, with 16 bases sitting between them. CDR3 in DNA: TGTGCCAGCAGATTTGACGGGCTTTGGGGCTACACCTTC. Translated: CASRFDGLWGYTF.

This clonotype occurred a few times. The chain is built from TRBV6-1 and TRBJ2-2; D ambiguous. This CDR3 has 15 amino acids. Trimming shortened V by 2 bases and J by 5 bases, and 12 bases separated the two germline ends. CDR1 and CDR2 from the germline V gene are MNHNS and SASEGT. CDR3 sequence (DNA): TGTGCCAGCAGTGAAACCCCAGCCGGGACCGGGGAGCTGTTTTTT. Its protein product is CASSETPAGTGELFF.

The sample holds a few counts of this clonotype. The chain couples TRBV13 to TRBJ2-3; D is ambiguous. The CDR3 loop spans 16 amino acids. V gave up 4 bases and J gave up 2 bases, with 16 bases separating them. Germline CDR1 reads PRHDT; CDR2 reads FYEKMQ (reference sequence). The CDR3 region is CASSSVKNSFTDTQYF. In DNA form, the CDR3 reads TGTGCCAGCAGCTCAGTTAAAAACAGCTTCACAGATACGCAGTATTTT. The complete variable domain, with remaining parts taken from reference TRBV13 and TRBJ2-3, reads AAGVIQSPRHLIKEKRETATLKCYPIPRHDTVYWYQQGPGQDPQFLISFYEKMQSDKGSIPDRFSAQQFSDYHSELNMSSLELGDSALYFCASSSVKNSFTDTQYFGPGTRLTVL.

V gene TRBV7-3 combines with J gene TRBJ2-1; 10 bases align to TRBD2. CDR3 size: 15 residues. The J segment lost 5 bases and the V segment lost 3 bases, leaving 4 bases of the junction unmatched. Germline assignment: CDR1 SGHTA and CDR2 FQGTGA. The chain's CDR3 is CASSFLAGDDNEQFF. The CDR3 nucleotides read TGTGCCAGCAGCTTCCTAGCGGGGGACGACAATGAGCAGTTCTTC. Variable domain in full (rest from reference TRBV7-3 and TRBJ2-1): GAGVSQTPSNKVTEKGKYVELRCDPISGHTALYWYRQSLGQGPEFLIYFQGTGAADDSGLPNDRFFAVRPEGSVSTLKIQRTERGDSAVYLCASSFLAGDDNEQFFGPGTRLTVL.

The table lists this clonotype with a few counts. This rearrangement joins TRBV25-1 to TRBJ1-6, with a weak D call TRBD1 (6 bases). CDR1 is MGHDK and CDR2 is SYGVNS in the germline V gene. Trimming removed 8 bases from V and 7 bases from J, with 12 bases in between. This CDR3 is 13 amino acids long. The CDR3 DNA reads TGTGCCAGCGAAGGACAGCTCAATTCACCCCTCCACTTT. Its translation: CASEGQLNSPLHF.

The chain has TRBV19 and TRBJ2-1, with 8 bases lining up with TRBD2. From germline, CDR1 is LNHDA and CDR2 SQIVND (reference sequence). This CDR3 has 16 residues. V trimming: 6 bases; J trimming: 1 base; junction bases outside the gene matches: 8. This CDR3 is CASSPGGAPSYNEQFF. The CDR3, as DNA: TGTGCCAGTAGCCCGGGAGGGGCCCCGTCCTACAATGAGCAGTTCTTC.

This chain connects TRBV29-1 to TRBJ1-2; no clear D gene. V lost 6 bases and J lost 2, with 7 bases in between. From germline, CDR1 is SQVTM and CDR2 ANQGSEA. The CDR3 is made up of 11 amino acids. The CDR3 reads CSVQMNYGYTF. In nucleotides, the CDR3 is TGCAGCGTCCAGATGAACTATGGCTACACCTTC.

The J gene is TRBJ1-5, the V gene TRBV7-2; TRBD1 aligns across 8 bases. The germline V gene encodes CDR1 SGHTA and CDR2 FQGNSA. V shed 2 bases and J 12 bases; nucleotides not matched to a gene: 15. This CDR3 spans 16 amino acids. Here the CDR3 DNA reads TGTGCCAGCAGCTTAAGTAAGGCAAGGGCGGGACAGGTCCAGCATTTT. This codes for CASSLSKARAGQVQHF.

V gene TRBV5-1 combines with J gene TRBJ2-1, with a possible D match to TRBD1 (5 bases). Germline CDR1 reads SGHRS; CDR2 reads YFSETQ. CDR3 length: 16 residues. The V end was cut by 0 bases, the J end by 0 bases, with 10 bases between. The CDR3 region has the DNA TGCGCCAGCAGCTTGGACCCAGGGAACTCCTACAATGAGCAGTTCTTC. This codes for CASSLDPGNSYNEQFF.

This clonotype was observed many times. This chain uses TRBV12-3 or TRBV12-4 with TRBJ1-1; 8 positions match TRBD1. J was trimmed by 4 bases and V by 2 bases; bases with no gene match: 6. This CDR3 has 15 residues. The chain's CDR3 is CASSLSGGSGTEAFF. For the CDR3, the DNA is TGTGCCAGCAGTTTATCAGGGGGCTCGGGCACTGAAGCTTTCTTT.